This T cell receptor (beta chain) was obtained from a study of cytomegalovirus exposure and HLA in healthy donors. Study-wide points: Associated with cytomegalovirus, according to the listing, were around 160 TCR beta chains.

This CDR3 region has 14 residues. The germline V gene has CDR1 SNHLY and CDR2 FYNNEI. V was clipped by 1 base and J by 4 bases, with 10 bases between them. To note about this clone: Its target is unknown.

The PCR employed 60 Vbeta primers together with 13 Jbeta primers. Sequencing used immunoSEQ multiplex PCR; TCRdb keeps in-frame clones, though not all of them. Of 150,000 to 200,000 clones listed, about 80% were seen once; the top ten hold roughly 1.9%. The sample taken for sequencing was PBMCs. The sequence was obtained from a female donor in good health and CMV-seronegative. The rearrangement uses TRBV2 and TRBJ1-2; no clear D gene. For the CDR3, the DNA is TGTGCCAGCAGTGAAGTAGCGGAGTTCTATGGCTACACCTTC. Residues: CASSEVAEFYGYTF.